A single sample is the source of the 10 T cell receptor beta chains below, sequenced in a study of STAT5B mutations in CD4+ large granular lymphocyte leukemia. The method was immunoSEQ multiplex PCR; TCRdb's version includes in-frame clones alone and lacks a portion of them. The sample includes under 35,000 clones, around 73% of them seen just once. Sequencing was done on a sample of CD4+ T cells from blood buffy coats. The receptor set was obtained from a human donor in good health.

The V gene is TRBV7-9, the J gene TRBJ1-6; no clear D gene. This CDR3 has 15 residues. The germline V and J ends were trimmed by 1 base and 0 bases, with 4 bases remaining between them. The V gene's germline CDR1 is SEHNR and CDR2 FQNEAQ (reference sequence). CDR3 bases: TGTGCCAGCAGCTTAGGGAGCTCCTATAATTCACCCCTCCACTTT. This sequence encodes CASSLGSSYNSPLHF.

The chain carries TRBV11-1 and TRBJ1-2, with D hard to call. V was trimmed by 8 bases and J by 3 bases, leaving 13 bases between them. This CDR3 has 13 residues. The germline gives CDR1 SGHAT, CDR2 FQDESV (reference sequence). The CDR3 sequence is CASGKGSHYGYTF. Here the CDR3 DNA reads TGTGCCAGCGGAAAGGGCTCCCACTATGGCTACACCTTC.

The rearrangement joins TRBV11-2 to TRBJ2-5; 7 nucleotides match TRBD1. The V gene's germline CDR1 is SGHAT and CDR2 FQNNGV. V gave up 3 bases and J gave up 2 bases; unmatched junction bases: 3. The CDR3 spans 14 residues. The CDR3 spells CASSLRGRQETQYF. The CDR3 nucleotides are TGTGCCAGCAGCTTGAGGGGGCGTCAAGAGACCCAGTACTTC.

CDR3 nucleotides: TGTGCCAGCAGTTCCGGCAATCAGCCCCAGCATTTT. Amino acid sequence: CASSSGNQPQHF. The genes are TRBV27 and TRBJ1-5; D is uncertain. CDR3 length equals 12 residues. Germline-derived CDR1 and CDR2 are MNHEY and SMNVEV (reference sequence). V lost 4 bases, J lost 2 bases, and 3 bases lay in between.

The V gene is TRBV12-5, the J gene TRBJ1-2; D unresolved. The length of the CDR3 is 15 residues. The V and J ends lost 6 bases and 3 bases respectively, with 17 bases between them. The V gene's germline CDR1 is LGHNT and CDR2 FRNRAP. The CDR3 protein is CASGLLPQDYYGYTF. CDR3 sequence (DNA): TGTGCTAGTGGACTCCTTCCCCAGGACTACTATGGCTACACCTTC.

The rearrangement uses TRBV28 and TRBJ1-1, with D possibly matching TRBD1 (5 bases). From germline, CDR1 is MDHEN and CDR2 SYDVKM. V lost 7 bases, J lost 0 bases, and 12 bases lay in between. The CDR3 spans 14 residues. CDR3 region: CASMDGTLNTEAFF. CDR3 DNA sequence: TGTGCCAGCATGGACGGGACCTTGAACACTGAAGCTTTCTTT.

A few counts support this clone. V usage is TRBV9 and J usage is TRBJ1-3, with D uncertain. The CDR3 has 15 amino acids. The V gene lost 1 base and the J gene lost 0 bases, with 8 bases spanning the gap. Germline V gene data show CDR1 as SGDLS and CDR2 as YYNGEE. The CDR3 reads CASSVSADSGNTIYF. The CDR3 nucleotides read TGTGCCAGCAGCGTAAGCGCAGACTCTGGAAACACCATATATTTT. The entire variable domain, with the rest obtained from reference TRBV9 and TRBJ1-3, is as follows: DSGVTQTPKHLITATGQRVTLRCSPRSGDLSVYWYQQSLDQGLQFLIQYYNGEERAKGNILERFSAQQFPDLHSELNLSSLELGDSALYFCASSVSADSGNTIYFGEGSWLTVV.

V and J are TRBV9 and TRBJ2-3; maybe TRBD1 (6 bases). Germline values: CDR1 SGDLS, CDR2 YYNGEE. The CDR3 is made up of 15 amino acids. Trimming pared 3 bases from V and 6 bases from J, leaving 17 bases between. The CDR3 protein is CASSALTGQMDTQYF. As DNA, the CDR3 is TGTGCCAGCAGCGCCCTGACCGGACAGATGGATACGCAGTATTTT.

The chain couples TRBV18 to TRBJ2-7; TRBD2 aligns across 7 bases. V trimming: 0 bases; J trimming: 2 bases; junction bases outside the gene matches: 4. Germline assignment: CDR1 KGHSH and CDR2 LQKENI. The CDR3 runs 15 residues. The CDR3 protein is CASSPPPAGAYEQYF. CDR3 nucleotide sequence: TGTGCCAGCTCACCACCTCCGGCGGGAGCCTACGAGCAGTACTTC.

CDR3 in amino acids: CAWSVGLDHEQFF. As DNA, the CDR3 is TGTGCCTGGAGTGTAGGACTAGATCATGAGCAGTTCTTC. The rearrangement links TRBV30 to TRBJ2-1, with 7 bases lining up with TRBD2. Germline V gene lookup returns CDR1 GTSNPN and CDR2 SVGIG (reference sequence). This CDR3 has 13 amino acids. J lost 8 bases, V lost 0 bases, and 4 bases had no gene match.